This T cell receptor beta chain stems from a study of cytomegalovirus exposure and HLA in healthy donors. Study-wide results and limits: Over 150 TCR beta chains were listed as cytomegalovirus-associated.

60 Vbeta and 13 Jbeta primers were used in PCR. Assay: immunoSEQ multiplex PCR; the TCRdb copy retains only in-frame clones and omits some. The table shows about 200,000 clones, with approximately 86% occurring only once. Trimming removed 5 bases from V and 4 bases from J; junction bases left unmatched: 7. CDR1 is SGHAT, CDR2 FQNNGV, per germline. The CDR3 has 15 amino acids. As regards this clone: Its antigen is not identified.

The chain has TRBV11-2 and TRBJ2-2; 7 bases align to TRBD2. This receptor was obtained from a woman aged 25-40 years in good health and CMV-seronegative. The sequenced sample consisted of PBMCs. The DNA of the CDR3 is TGTGCCAGCAGCCGAGGGAGGGCGGGCACCGGGGAGCTGTTTTTT. Amino acids: CASSRGRAGTGELFF.